This T cell receptor (beta chain) came from a study of T cells after yellow fever vaccination. Across the whole study: For low cell numbers, libraries were made with SMART-Seq v4 Ultra Low Input.

CDR1 is SEHNR, CDR2 FQNEAQ, per germline (reference sequence). The CDR3 is 13 residues long. V dropped 5 bases and J dropped 4 bases, with 11 bases sitting between them. This clonotype has more than one count but fewer than ten. The antigen is unknown. Whole-study results and caveats: There was a small share of clonotypes that showed up in both the CD4 and CD8 compartments.

A universal primer site and UMIs were added as TCR cDNA was made by 5'RACE template switching. In TCRdb, the 5' RACE reads were re-called with MiXCR into one record per CDR3 protein. The data show hundreds of thousands of distinct CDR3 sequences, roughly 13% seen once. The sequenced sample was PBMCs, obtained on the day of the yellow fever booster vaccination. The sequence was collected from a man younger than 40 who received the YFV17D yellow fever vaccine. This chain links TRBV7-9 with TRBJ1-2, with a tentative D call TRBD1 (5 bases). In DNA, the CDR3 is TGTGCCAGCAGCCCCGCGGGGCTCTATGGCTACACCTTC. Translation: CASSPAGLYGYTF.